Sequencing of this TCR beta chain was carried out in a study of cytomegalovirus exposure and HLA in healthy donors. Study details: Later, an analysis reported that the 95 to 150 validation repertoires had used the same platform as the approximately 690 first-cohort repertoires.

Whole-study findings and limits: The classifier was said to identify cytomegalovirus status with high specificity and sensitivity. Researchers reported that a few CMV-associated chains were confirmed in vitro as CMV antigen-specific.

For this clone: Its antigen is as yet unknown.

The ends were cut back, 7 bases at V and 10 bases at J, with 16 bases in the middle. Looked up from germline, CDR1 is MNHNY and CDR2 is SVGAGI (reference sequence). The CDR3 spans 13 residues. Method: immunoSEQ multiplex PCR; TCRdb's copy keeps in-frame clones and lacks some. The sample includes 150,000 or so clones, roughly 89% of them seen just once. The donors were in the roughly 130-subject validation cohort, distinct from the approximately 670-subject first cohort. The sample consisted of PBMCs. The sequence was collected from a woman under 30 in good health and CMV-seronegative. The chain recombines TRBV6-6 with TRBJ1-4, with a weak D call TRBD1 (5 bases). The CDR3 spells CASILRAGGKLFF. In nucleotides, the CDR3 is TGTGCCAGCATCCTACGGGCGGGGGGAAAACTGTTTTTT.